These T cell receptor beta chains were read from a single sample in a study of memory B cells and T cells in multiple sclerosis. These TCRs' antigens remain unknown. Sequenced by immunoSEQ multiplex PCR; TCRdb stores in-frame clones only, minus some. Among about 32,000 clones listed, more than 75% were seen once. Sequencing was performed on PBMCs from blood kept in culture. The receptor set was obtained from a human donor with multiple sclerosis. The CDR3 runs from the conserved cysteine through the conserved F or W. A D gene is named only where the DNA matches it firmly. Some rows mark clone size as missing; the rest say once, few, many or name a class of expanded clone.

V	size	D	J	DNA	CDR3
TRBV5-1	-	TRBD1	TRBJ1-3	TGCGCCAGCAGACCTACACAGGGGGCAGGAAACACCATATATTTT	CASRPTQGAGNTIYF
TRBV15	few	-	TRBJ2-7	TGTGCCACCAGCAGTCGGCAGGGGTCCTACGAGCAGTACTTC	CATSSRQGSYEQYF
TRBV27	-	TRBD2	TRBJ2-1	TGTGCCAGCAGCCATTATCGCTCTAGCGGGAGTTTGAATGAGCAGTTCTTC	CASSHYRSSGSLNEQFF
TRBV2	once	-	TRBJ1-3	TGTGCCAGCAGTGAAGGGGACATCCTCTCTGGAAACACCATATATTTT	CASSEGDILSGNTIYF
TRBV30	-	-	TRBJ2-5	TGTGCCTGGAGTGCTACAGGGGAGACCCAGTACTTC	CAWSATGETQYF
TRBV10-3	-	-	TRBJ1-1	TGTGCCATCAGGGACTATTCGAACACTGAAGCTTTCTTT	CAIRDYSNTEAFF
TRBV6-5	-	-	TRBJ1-5	TGTGCCAGCAGTTACGGGGGGGGTCAGCCCCAGCATTTT	CASSYGGGQPQHF
TRBV5-4	-	TRBD1	TRBJ2-7	TGTGCCAGCAGCTTGGCCGGGACAGGGGCCTACGAGCAGTACTTC	CASSLAGTGAYEQYF
TRBV18	-	-	TRBJ2-7	TGTGCCAGCTCACAAACGGGACGGTCCTACGAGCAGTACTTC	CASSQTGRSYEQYF
TRBV5-8	-	-	TRBJ1-5	TGTGCCAGCAGTTTAACGCAGCCCCAGCATTTT	CASSLTQPQHF
TRBV7-9	-	TRBD2	TRBJ2-7	TGTGCCAGCCTTACTAGCGGAACCTACGAGCAGTACTTC	CASLTSGTYEQYF
TRBV30	-	-	TRBJ1-1	TGTGCCTGGAGTCTCTGGGGGACGGAGAGCACTGAAGCTTTCTTT	CAWSLWGTESTEAFF
TRBV2	few	-	TRBJ1-2	TGTGCCAGCACGGAGGGGGGGGCGAGGGGCTACACCTTC	CASTEGGARGYTF
TRBV9	-	TRBD2	TRBJ2-7	TGTGCCAGCAGCGTAGAGGATAGCGGGAATCCCCACGAGCAGTACTTC	CASSVEDSGNPHEQYF
TRBV25-1	-	TRBD1	TRBJ1-2	TGTGCGAGCCGATCGACAGGGCTATATGGCTACACCTTC	CASRSTGLYGYTF
TRBV7-9	-	-	TRBJ1-5	TGTGCCAGCAGTCCTTCAGGGAGCAATCAGCCCCAGCATTTT	CASSPSGSNQPQHF
TRBV11-2	-	-	TRBJ2-7	TGTGCCAGCAGCTTAAGGACCGGGTCCGTTTACGAGCAGTACTTC	CASSLRTGSVYEQYF
TRBV5-6	-	TRBD1	TRBJ1-2	TGTGCCAGCAGCTTGGTGGCAGGGGGCCACTATGGCTACACCTTC	CASSLVAGGHYGYTF
TRBV7-3	-	-	TRBJ1-1	TGTGCCAGCAGCACAGTCGGGGGGAACACTGAAGCTTTCTTT	CASSTVGGNTEAFF
TRBV5-4	-	TRBD2	TRBJ2-7	TGTGCCAGCAGCTTAGCGGGGGGGAAGTACGAGCAGTACTTC	CASSLAGGKYEQYF
TRBV6-6	-	TRBD2	TRBJ2-7	TGTGCCAGCAGTTACACTAGCGACTACGAGCAGTACTTC	CASSYTSDYEQYF
TRBV4-1	few	-	TRBJ2-3	TGCGCCAGCGGTCGGGACCAGGATACGCAGTATTTT	CASGRDQDTQYF
TRBV11-2	-	TRBD1	TRBJ1-1	TGTGCCAGCAGCTTACTGACAGGGCCCACTGAAGCTTTCTTT	CASSLLTGPTEAFF
TRBV7-8	-	-	TRBJ1-1	TGTGCCAGCAGCTTATCCGCAGGGATGAACACTGAAGCTTTCTTT	CASSLSAGMNTEAFF
TRBV18	-	-	TRBJ2-1	TGTGCCAGCTCACCAAGAACCTATGAGCAGTTCTTC	CASSPRTYEQFF
TRBV9	-	TRBD1	TRBJ1-1	TGTGCCAGCAGCGTAGATACCACAGGGGTAGGAGCTGAAGCTTTCTTT	CASSVDTTGVGAEAFF
TRBV7-2	-	TRBD2	TRBJ2-1	TGTGCCAGCAGCTTAGCGGGACTAGCGGGCAATGAGCAGTTCTTC	CASSLAGLAGNEQFF
TRBV18	-	-	TRBJ2-5	TGTGCCAGCTCACGTGAGGGCCCGCGGGGTGAGACCCAGTACTTC	CASSREGPRGETQYF
TRBV11-3	-	TRBD2	TRBJ2-1	TGTGCCAGCAGCGTATCGGGACTAGCGGAGAATGAGCAGTTCTTC	CASSVSGLAENEQFF
TRBV28	once	-	TRBJ2-1	TGTGCCAGCAGCCAACGGACTCGAAGTCTCAATGAGCAGTTCTTC	CASSQRTRSLNEQFF
TRBV27	once	-	TRBJ1-1	TGTGCCAGCAGTCTCGGGCGGACTGAAGCTTTCTTT	CASSLGRTEAFF
TRBV7-2	-	TRBD1	TRBJ2-7	TGTGCCAGCAGCGCGACAGGGGGGGCGGGTTACGAGCAGTACTTC	CASSATGGAGYEQYF
TRBV5-1	-	TRBD2	TRBJ2-3	TGCGCCAGCAGCTCCGGACTAGCGGGAGGGCCAGAGACAGATACGCAGTATTTT	CASSSGLAGGPETDTQYF
TRBV6-1	-	-	TRBJ1-5	TGTGCCAGCAGTGTGGGACGGGGCGGTCAGCCCCAGCATTTT	CASSVGRGGQPQHF
TRBV5-1	once	-	TRBJ1-1	TGCGCCAGCAGCTTGGAGGCGGAGGCCACTGAAGCTTTCTTT	CASSLEAEATEAFF
TRBV5-1	-	-	TRBJ1-2	TGCGCCAGCAGCTTGGGGGGATCTAACTATGGCTACACCTTC	CASSLGGSNYGYTF
TRBV27	-	-	TRBJ2-2	TGTGCCAGCAGTCCGTCCGGGGGGCGAACCGGGGAGCTGTTTTTT	CASSPSGGRTGELFF
TRBV14	-	-	TRBJ2-1	TGTGCCAGCAGCCAAGGACCAGGGGCGGGGCAGTTCTTC	CASSQGPGAGQFF
TRBV27	once	-	TRBJ1-6	TGTGCCAGCAGTTTGTACGGGGGAAATTCACCCCTCCACTTT	CASSLYGGNSPLHF
TRBV5-1	-	TRBD1	TRBJ1-5	TGCGCCAGCAGCCCACAGGGGGCAGGCCAGCCCCAGCATTTT	CASSPQGAGQPQHF
TRBV2	few	-	TRBJ1-2	TGTGCCAGCAGTGCAGAGATGGAGTCCTATGGCTACACCTTC	CASSAEMESYGYTF
TRBV9	-	TRBD1	TRBJ2-2	TGTGCCAGCAGCGTAGGTGGGACAGGGAACACCGGGGAGCTGTTTTTT	CASSVGGTGNTGELFF
TRBV5-6	-	-	TRBJ1-3	TGTGCCAGCAGCTTGGAACAGGTGGGAAACACCATATATTTT	CASSLEQVGNTIYF
TRBV5-3	-	-	TRBJ1-1	TGTGCCAGAAGCCCAGTGGGCAGTCAAGCTTTCTTT	CARSPVGSQAFF
TRBV2	once	TRBD2	TRBJ2-7	TGTGCCGGGGCGGGAGGCTCCTACGAGCAGTACTTC	CAGAGGSYEQYF
TRBV29-1	-	TRBD1	TRBJ2-7	TGCAGCGTCGCAACCCGACCAGGGGGAGAGCAGTACTTC	CSVATRPGGEQYF
TRBV28	-	-	TRBJ2-1	TGTGCCAGCAGTTTAAGGCAGATCTCCTACAATGAGCAGTTCTTC	CASSLRQISYNEQFF
TRBV7-6	-	TRBD2	TRBJ2-1	TGTGCCAGCAGTCCACTTCCGGGACTAGCGGCCGCTGAGCAGTTCTTC	CASSPLPGLAAAEQFF